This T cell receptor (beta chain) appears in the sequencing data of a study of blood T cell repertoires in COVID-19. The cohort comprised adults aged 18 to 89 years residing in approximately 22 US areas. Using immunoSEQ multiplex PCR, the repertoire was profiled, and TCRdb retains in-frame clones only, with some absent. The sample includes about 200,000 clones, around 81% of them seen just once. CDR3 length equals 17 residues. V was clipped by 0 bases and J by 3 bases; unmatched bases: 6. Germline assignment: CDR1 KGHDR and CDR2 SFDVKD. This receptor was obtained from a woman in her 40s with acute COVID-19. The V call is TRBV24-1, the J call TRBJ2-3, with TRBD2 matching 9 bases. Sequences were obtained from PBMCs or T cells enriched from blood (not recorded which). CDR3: CATSDLHAGGGTDTQYF. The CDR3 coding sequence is TGTGCCACCAGTGATTTGCATGCGGGGGGGGGTACAGATACGCAGTATTTT.